This entry concerns a single TCR beta chain. The TCR beta CDR3 regions underwent amplification using RNA transcripts as the source. TCR CDR3 regions were first amplified by RT-PCR with HTBI primers. TCRdb ran MiXCR on the multiplex PCR reads and lists one entry per CDR3 protein. The table shows roughly 350,000 distinct CDR3 sequences, with roughly 14% occurring only once. The data derive from a study of T cells in Graves' hyperthyroidism and ophthalmopathy. V was shortened by 5 bases and J by 12 bases, with 10 bases between the two germline ends. This CDR3 is built from 10 residues. Germline V gives CDR1 SEHNR, CDR2 FQNEAQ (reference sequence). This sample holds PBMCs from less than 13 ml fresh peripheral blood.

This clonotype was obtained from a woman aged 25 to 39 with Graves' ophthalmopathy. V usage is TRBV7-9 and J usage is TRBJ1-1, with D hard to call. Sequencing was carried out using blood. CDR3 amino acids: CASSLSRTFF. Written as DNA, the CDR3 is TGTGCCAGCAGCCTAAGTAGGACTTTCTTT.